Each of the 7 T cell receptor beta chains below was sequenced from the same sample in a study of CD8 T cells in ankylosing spondylitis (dated by TCRdb to the late 2010s). Libraries were made using 5' RACE. Sequencing took place on an Illumina HiSeq 2500. The public reads were reprocessed in TCRdb via fastp at Q25 and MiXCR, keeping in-frame beta chains. Merged by CDR3 protein, the rows form single entries marked with the most common genes and DNA. This sample gives 300,000 to 400,000 distinct CDR3 sequences in total; under 14% of them show up just once. The ten largest clones represent 8% to 9.5% of the sample. Sequenced: blood, either unsorted or a sorted T cell fraction (not recorded which). Receptors were obtained from a female donor with ankylosing spondylitis or in good health (not recorded which).

In this sample, this clonotype turned up many times. The rearrangement joins TRBV6-1 to TRBJ1-1, with 8 bases that match TRBD1. V was pared by 6 bases and J by 1 base, with 7 bases of the junction left unmatched. The CDR3 has 15 amino acids. The germline V gene encodes CDR1 MNHNS and CDR2 SASEGT. CDR3 DNA: TGTGCCAGCAGGGACCCCGGGACAGGGAACACTGAAGCTTTCTTT. It encodes CASRDPGTGNTEAFF.

This clonotype was seen only a few times. The chain employs TRBV15 and TRBJ1-4; D gene unclear. CDR1 and CDR2 from the germline V gene are LNHNV and YYDKDF (reference sequence). V was clipped by 1 base and J by 4 bases, with 4 bases between them. The length of the CDR3 is 13 residues. The CDR3 loop is CATSRGYNEKLFF. The CDR3 DNA reads TGTGCCACCAGCAGAGGATATAATGAAAAACTGTTTTTT.

This clonotype showed up many times. The V and J genes are TRBV10-1 and TRBJ2-2; 7 bases map to TRBD2. The V segment lost 6 bases and the J segment 1 base; nucleotides outside the gene matches: 2. CDR3 length: 14 residues. Germline V gene sequence: CDR1 WNHNN, CDR2 SYGVQD (reference sequence). CDR3: CASRGGLNTGELFF. The CDR3 DNA follows: TGCGCCAGCAGGGGGGGGTTGAACACCGGGGAGCTGTTTTTT.

This clonotype was counted many times. The V gene is TRBV29-1, the J gene TRBJ2-1; 7 bases fit TRBD2. The CDR3 covers 15 residues. V trimming: 3 bases; J trimming: 4 bases; junction bases outside the gene matches: 9. Germline lookup yields CDR1 SQVTM and CDR2 ANQGSEA. CDR3 amino acids: CSVDLGGRRYNEQFF. The CDR3 nucleotides read TGCAGCGTTGACCTGGGCGGGAGAAGATACAATGAGCAGTTCTTC.

In this sample, this clonotype turned up a few times. The rearrangement joins TRBV10-3 to TRBJ2-3; no clear D. Per the germline V gene, CDR1 is ENHRY and CDR2 is SYGVKD. CDR3 size: 14 residues. Deletions cut 0 bases from V and 6 bases from J, with 10 bases between. CDR3 residues: CAISESGSADTQYF. CDR3 DNA sequence: TGTGCCATCAGTGAGTCTGGAAGCGCCGATACGCAGTATTTT.

This clonotype was counted at least ten times. V and J are TRBV2 and TRBJ1-1; D unclear. V was cut by 7 bases and J by 2 bases, with 5 bases left in between. The V gene's germline CDR1 is SNHLY and CDR2 FYNNEI. The CDR3 contains 11 residues. The CDR3 sequence: CASTANTEAFF. The CDR3 DNA is TGTGCCAGCACAGCTAACACTGAAGCTTTCTTT.

The table lists this clonotype with many counts. The CDR3 DNA reads TGCGCCAGCAGCCAAGATCTAGCGGGACCCCCAGATACGCAGTATTTT. Residues: CASSQDLAGPPDTQYF. The gene calls are TRBV4-3 and TRBJ2-3; 9 bases agree with TRBD2. Per the germline V gene, CDR1 is LGHNA and CDR2 is YSLEER. V trimming: 0 bases; J trimming: 4 bases; junction bases outside the gene matches: 5. This CDR3 comprises 16 residues.